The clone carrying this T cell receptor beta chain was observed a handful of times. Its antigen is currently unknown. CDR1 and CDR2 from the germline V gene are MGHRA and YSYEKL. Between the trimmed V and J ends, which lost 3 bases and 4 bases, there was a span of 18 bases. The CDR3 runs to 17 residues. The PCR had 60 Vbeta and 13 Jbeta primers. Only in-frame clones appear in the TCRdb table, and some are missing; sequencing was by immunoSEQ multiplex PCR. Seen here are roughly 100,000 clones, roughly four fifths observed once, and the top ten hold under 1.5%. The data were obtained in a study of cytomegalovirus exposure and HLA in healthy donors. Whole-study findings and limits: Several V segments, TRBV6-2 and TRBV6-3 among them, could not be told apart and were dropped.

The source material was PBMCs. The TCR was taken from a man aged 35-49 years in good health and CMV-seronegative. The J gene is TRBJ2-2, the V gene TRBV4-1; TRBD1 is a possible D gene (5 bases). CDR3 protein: CASSQGSRADLTGELFF. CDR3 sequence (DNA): TGCGCCAGCAGCCAGGGGTCCAGGGCAGACCTCACCGGGGAGCTGTTTTTT.